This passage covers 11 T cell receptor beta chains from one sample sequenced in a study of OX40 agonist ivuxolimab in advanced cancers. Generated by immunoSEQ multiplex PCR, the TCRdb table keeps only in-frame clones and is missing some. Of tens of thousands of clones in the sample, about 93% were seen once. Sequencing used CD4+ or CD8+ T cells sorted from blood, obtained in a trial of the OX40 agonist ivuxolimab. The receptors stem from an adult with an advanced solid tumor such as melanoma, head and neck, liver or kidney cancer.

CDR3 residues: CASSLGGLGTGREQYF. The CDR3 coding sequence is TGTGCCAGCAGCTTAGGGGGTTTAGGGACAGGTCGGGAGCAGTACTTC. The V and J genes are TRBV7-9 and TRBJ2-7; 8 positions match TRBD1. This CDR3 contains 16 residues. Germline V gene lookup returns CDR1 SEHNR and CDR2 FQNEAQ (reference sequence). With V trimmed by 1 base and J by 7 bases, 12 bases remained unmatched.

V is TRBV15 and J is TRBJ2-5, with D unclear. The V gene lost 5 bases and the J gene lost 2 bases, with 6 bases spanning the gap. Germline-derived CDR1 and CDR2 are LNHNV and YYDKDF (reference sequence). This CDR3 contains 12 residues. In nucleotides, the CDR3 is TGTGCCACCAGCGAAACTCAAGAGACCCAGTACTTC. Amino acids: CATSETQETQYF. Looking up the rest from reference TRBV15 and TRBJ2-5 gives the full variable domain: DAMVIQNPRYQVTQFGKPVTLSCSQTLNHNVMYWYQQKSSQAPKLLFHYYDKDFNNEADTPDNFQSRRPNTSFCFLDIRSPGLGDTAMYLCATSETQETQYFGPGTRLLVL.

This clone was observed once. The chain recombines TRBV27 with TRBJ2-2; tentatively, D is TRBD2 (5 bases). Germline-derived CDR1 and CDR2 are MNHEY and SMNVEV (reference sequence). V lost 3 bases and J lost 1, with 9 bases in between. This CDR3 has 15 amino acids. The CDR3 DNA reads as TGTGCCAGCAGTTTCCTAGCAGGGAACACCGGGGAGCTGTTTTTT. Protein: CASSFLAGNTGELFF.

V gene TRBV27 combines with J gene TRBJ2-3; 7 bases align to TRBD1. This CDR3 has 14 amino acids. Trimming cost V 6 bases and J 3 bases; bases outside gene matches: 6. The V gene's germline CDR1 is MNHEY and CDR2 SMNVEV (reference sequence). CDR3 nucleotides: TGTGCCAGCAGCCTCAACAGGGGTACAGATACGCAGTATTTT. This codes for CASSLNRGTDTQYF.

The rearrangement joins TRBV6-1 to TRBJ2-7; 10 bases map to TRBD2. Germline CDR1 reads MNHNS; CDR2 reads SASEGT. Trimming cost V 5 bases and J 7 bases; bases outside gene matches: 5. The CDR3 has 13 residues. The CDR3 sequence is CASSLAGAREQYF. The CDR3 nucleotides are TGTGCCAGCAGTCTAGCGGGAGCAAGGGAGCAGTACTTC.

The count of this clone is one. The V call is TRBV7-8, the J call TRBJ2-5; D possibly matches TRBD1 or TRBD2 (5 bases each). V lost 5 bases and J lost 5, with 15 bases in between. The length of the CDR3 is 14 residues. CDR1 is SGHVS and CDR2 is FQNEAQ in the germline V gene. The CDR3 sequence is CASSPWTPGETQYF. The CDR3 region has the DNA TGTGCCAGCAGCCCGTGGACACCGGGGGAGACCCAGTACTTC.

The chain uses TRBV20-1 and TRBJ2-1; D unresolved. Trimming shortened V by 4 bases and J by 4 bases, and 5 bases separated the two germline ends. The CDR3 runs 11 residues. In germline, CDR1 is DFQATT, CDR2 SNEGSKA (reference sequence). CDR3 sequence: CSATQYNEQFF. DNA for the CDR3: TGCAGTGCTACCCAATACAATGAGCAGTTCTTC.

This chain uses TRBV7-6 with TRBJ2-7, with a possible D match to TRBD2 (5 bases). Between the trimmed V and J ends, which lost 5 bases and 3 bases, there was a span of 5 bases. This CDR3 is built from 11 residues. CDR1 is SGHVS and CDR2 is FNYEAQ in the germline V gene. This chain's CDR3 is CASSRGYEQYF. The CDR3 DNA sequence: TGTGCCAGCAGCCGGGGCTACGAGCAGTACTTC. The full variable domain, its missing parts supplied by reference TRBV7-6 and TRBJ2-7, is GAGVSQSPRYKVTKRGQDVALRCDPISGHVSLYWYRQALGQGPEFLTYFNYEAQQDKSGLPNDRFSAERPEGSISTLTIQRTEQRDSAMYRCASSRGYEQYFGPGTRLTVT.

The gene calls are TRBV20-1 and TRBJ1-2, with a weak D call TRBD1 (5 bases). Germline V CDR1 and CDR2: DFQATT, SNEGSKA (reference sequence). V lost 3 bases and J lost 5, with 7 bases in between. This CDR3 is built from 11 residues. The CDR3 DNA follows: TGCAGTGCTAGTCAGGGTTATGGCTACACCTTC. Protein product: CSASQGYGYTF.

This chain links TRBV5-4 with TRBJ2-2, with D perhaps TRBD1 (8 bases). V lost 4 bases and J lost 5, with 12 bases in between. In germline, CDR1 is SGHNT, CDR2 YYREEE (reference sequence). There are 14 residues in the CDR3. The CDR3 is CASSDRGGTGELFF. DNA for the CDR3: TGTGCCAGCAGCGACAGGGGAGGGACCGGGGAGCTGTTTTTT.

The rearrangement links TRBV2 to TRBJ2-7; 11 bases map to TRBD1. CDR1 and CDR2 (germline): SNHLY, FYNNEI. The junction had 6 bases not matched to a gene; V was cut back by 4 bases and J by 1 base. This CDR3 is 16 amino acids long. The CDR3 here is CASSGDRDRGSYEQYF. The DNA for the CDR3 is TGTGCCAGCAGTGGGGACCGGGACAGGGGGTCCTACGAGCAGTACTTC.